This T cell receptor (beta chain) was documented in a study of identical twins. TCRdb reprocessed the 5' RACE reads via MiXCR and lists one record per CDR3 protein. The sample holds around 530,000 distinct CDR3 sequences, 15% seen once. Findings and limits, study-wide: Out-of-frame alpha sequences shared between twins exhibited an excess of low generation probability. A lower insertion count was a feature of abundant cord blood beta clonotypes, with no such feature in memory repertoires. In beta out-of-frame sequences, the excess sharing between twins was weaker.

In its sample, this clonotype was seen a few times. No antigen is known for it. The CDR3 extends over 14 amino acids. Germline CDR1 and CDR2: SGHRS and YFSETQ. V lost 3 bases to trimming and J lost 6 bases, with 14 bases between them. This same sample was also taken into another study, of yellow fever vaccine responses in identical twins.

Material: CD4+ T cells sorted from blood. The chain joins TRBV5-1 to TRBJ2-3; no clear D gene. This clonotype was sampled from a young woman in good health. Here the CDR3 DNA reads TGCGCCAGCAGCTCGGGCCTCAGCGCGGATACGCAGTATTTT. Its protein product is CASSSGLSADTQYF.